Listed below are T cell receptor beta chains from one sample, sequenced in a study of blood T cell repertoires in COVID-19. The assay was immunoSEQ multiplex PCR, and TCRdb's table has in-frame clones only and misses some. Of around 150,000 clones listed, more than 75% are singletons. The sequenced sample was peripheral blood. Receptor source: a man aged 60-69 years with active or convalescent COVID-19. Both conserved end residues are part of each CDR3. A D gene is named only where the DNA matches it firmly. The size field is filled for only some rows; it gives once, few, many or a size class.

TRBJ2-7 | NA | NA | 15 | TRBV6-1 | TGTGCCAGCAGTGAAGTTTATAGGGAGGTCTACGAGCAGTACTTC | CASSEVYREVYEQYF
TRBJ1-5 | once | NA | 12 | TRBV3-1/TRBV3-2 | TGTGCCAGCAGCCCGGGGGGTCGGCCCCAGCATTTT | CASSPGGRPQHF
TRBJ2-1 | NA | TRBD1 | 15 | TRBV24-1 | TGTGCCACCAGTGCCGGGACAGGGGGGATTCATGAGCAGTTCTTC | CATSAGTGGIHEQFF
TRBJ2-1 | NA | NA | 16 | TRBV2 | TGTGCCAGCACCAGTCTCGCGGAAAGCTCCTACAATGAGCAGTTCTTC | CASTSLAESSYNEQFF
TRBJ1-3 | NA | NA | 16 | TRBV7-6 | TGTGCCAGCAGCTTAGGACAGAGTCGCTCTGGAAACACCATATATTTT | CASSLGQSRSGNTIYF
TRBJ2-1 | NA | TRBD2 | 15 | TRBV14 | TGTGCCAGCAGCACACTAGCGGGAGTTTACAATGAGCAGTTCTTC | CASSTLAGVYNEQFF
TRBJ1-6 | NA | TRBD1 | 15 | TRBV2 | TGTGCCAGCAGTGAAAGTCGGACAGGGCTATCACCCCTCCACTTT | CASSESRTGLSPLHF
TRBJ2-3 | NA | NA | 15 | TRBV9 | TGTGCCAGCAGCGCACAACCCACCCGCACAGATACGCAGTATTTT | CASSAQPTRTDTQYF
TRBJ2-7 | NA | TRBD2 | 16 | TRBV11-2 | TGTGCCAGCAGCTTAGGTACACCGGGACTAGCAGACGAGCAGTACTTC | CASSLGTPGLADEQYF
TRBJ2-7 | NA | TRBD2 | 16 | TRBV5-1 | TGCGCCAGCAGACTTAGGTCTAGCGGGAGTCCCTACGAGCAGTACTTC | CASRLRSSGSPYEQYF
TRBJ1-2 | NA | NA | 13 | TRBV18 | TGTGCCAGCTCACCACGGGGGGATCGAGATTACACCTTC | CASSPRGDRDYTF
TRBJ2-1 | NA | NA | 13 | TRBV12-3/TRBV12-4 | TGTGCCAGCAGCAGAGAGCCGGGGGATGAGCAGTTCTTC | CASSREPGDEQFF
TRBJ2-3 | NA | TRBD1 | 15 | TRBV19 | TGTGCCAGTAGTACCCCGGGACAGGGTAGAGATACGCAGTATTTT | CASSTPGQGRDTQYF
TRBJ2-4 | NA | TRBD2 | 16 | TRBV2 | TGTGCCAGCAGTGGAGATAGGGAGGGGGCCAAAAACATTCAGTACTTC | CASSGDREGAKNIQYF
TRBJ1-2 | NA | NA | 13 | TRBV19 | TGTGCCAGTAGGGTGCAGGGTATTGATGGCTACACCTTC | CASRVQGIDGYTF
TRBJ2-1 | NA | NA | 14 | TRBV10-2 | TGCGCCAGCAGACCACCCCAGCTAGTACTTGAGCAGTTCTTC | CASRPPQLVLEQFF
TRBJ2-1 | NA | TRBD1 | 16 | TRBV4-2 | TGTGCCAGCAGCCAAGGTGTGCAGGGGGTCTACAATGAGCAGTTCTTC | CASSQGVQGVYNEQFF
TRBJ1-4 | NA | NA | 16 | TRBV5-1 | TGCGCCAGCAGCTTGGTGGGGGCTGCAACTAATGAAAAACTGTTTTTT | CASSLVGAATNEKLFF
TRBJ2-7 | once | NA | 11 | TRBV29-1 | TGCAGCGTTGCACAGACCTACGAGCAGTACTTC | CSVAQTYEQYF
TRBJ2-1 | NA | NA | 17 | TRBV27 | TGTGCCAGCAGTTTATCGATTTCCGGTCGGTGGTACAATGAGCAGTTCTTC | CASSLSISGRWYNEQFF
TRBJ2-3 | once | TRBD1 | 17 | TRBV10-3 | TGTGCCATCAAGACTGGGGTGGGACAGGGGGAACCAGATACGCAGTATTTT | CAIKTGVGQGEPDTQYF
TRBJ1-5 | NA | TRBD1 | 16 | TRBV5-6 | TGTGCCAGCAGCCTCTACACAGGGGCTAGCAATCAGCCCCAGCATTTT | CASSLYTGASNQPQHF
TRBJ1-3 | NA | NA | 12 | TRBV19 | TGTGCCAGTAGTCCCGCGAGAAACACCATATATTTT | CASSPARNTIYF
TRBJ2-5 | NA | NA | 15 | TRBV7-9 | TGTGCCAGCAGCCGAGACGCCCTAGGTCGGGAGACCCAGTACTTC | CASSRDALGRETQYF
TRBJ1-5 | NA | NA | 14 | TRBV5-1 | TGCGCCAGCAGGGCAGGGGTGGCTCTTGGGCCCCAGCATTTT | CASRAGVALGPQHF
TRBJ2-3 | NA | TRBD2 | 16 | TRBV4-1 | TGCGCCAGCAGCCAAGGGGTAGCGGGAGTCGGGGATACGCAGTATTTT | CASSQGVAGVGDTQYF
TRBJ2-3 | NA | TRBD1 | 15 | TRBV5-4 | TGTGCCAGCAGCCCGGGACAGGGGAGCACAGATACGCAGTATTTT | CASSPGQGSTDTQYF
TRBJ2-2 | once | TRBD1 | 15 | TRBV6-4 | TGTGCCAGCAGAACCGGACAGGGAAACACCGGGGAGCTGTTTTTT | CASRTGQGNTGELFF
TRBJ1-4 | NA | TRBD1 | 15 | TRBV3-1/TRBV3-2 | TGTGCCAGCAGCCAACCGACAGGGGACCCTGAAAAACTGTTTTTT | CASSQPTGDPEKLFF
TRBJ2-4 | NA | NA | 15 | TRBV28 | TGTGCCAGCAGTTCGTCGGGACTCCTGGGGAACATTCAGTACTTC | CASSSSGLLGNIQYF
TRBJ1-1 | NA | TRBD1 | 15 | TRBV28 | TGTGCCAGCAGAAAAAGGACAGGGGTGAACACTGAAGCTTTCTTT | CASRKRTGVNTEAFF
TRBJ1-2 | NA | NA | 14 | TRBV11-2 | TGTGCCAGCAGCTTAGATTCCGGGGGAAGGGGCTACACCTTC | CASSLDSGGRGYTF
TRBJ2-7 | NA | TRBD1 | 18 | TRBV4-1 | TGCGCCAGCAGCCAAGATTATAACTTTGGGGACAGGCACTACGAGCAGTACTTC | CASSQDYNFGDRHYEQYF
TRBJ2-2 | NA | NA | 16 | TRBV21-1 | NA | CASSKIVGRGTGELFF
TRBJ1-5 | once | NA | 17 | TRBV2 | TGTGCCAGCACCAGGGGCCCGGGGCGTTATAGCAATCAGCCCCAGCATTTT | CASTRGPGRYSNQPQHF
TRBJ1-1 | NA | TRBD1 | 13 | TRBV7-9 | TGTGCCAGCAGTTCACAGGGGGATACTGAAGCTTTCTTT | CASSSQGDTEAFF
TRBJ2-7 | NA | NA | 14 | TRBV3-1/TRBV3-2 | TGTGCCAGCAGCCCTGACAGGCTCTCCTACGAGCAGTACTTC | CASSPDRLSYEQYF
TRBJ2-7 | NA | TRBD1 | 14 | TRBV14 | TGTGCCAGCAGCCAATCGTCCGCAGGGGGTGTGCAGTACTTC | CASSQSSAGGVQYF
TRBJ2-2 | NA | TRBD1 | 15 | TRBV6-5 | TGTGCCAGCACCCCGGACAGGGGGAACGCCGGGGAGCTGTTTTTT | CASTPDRGNAGELFF
TRBJ2-3 | NA | TRBD2 | 16 | TRBV5-1 | TGCGCCAGCAGCCAGGACTTGGCGGGAGGAAAAGATACGCAGTATTTT | CASSQDLAGGKDTQYF
TRBJ2-5 | NA | NA | 14 | TRBV7-2 | TGTGCCAGCAGCTTATCGCAGGGTGTGGAGACCCAGTACTTC | CASSLSQGVETQYF
TRBJ2-1 | NA | NA | 12 | TRBV5-5 | TGTGCCAGCGGGAGCTGGAACAATGAGCAGTTCTTC | CASGSWNNEQFF
TRBJ1-5 | NA | NA | 15 | TRBV7-2 | TGTGCCAGCAGCTTTCGGGGAGGCAACAATCAGCCCCAGCATTTT | CASSFRGGNNQPQHF
TRBJ1-5 | NA | NA | 14 | TRBV5-1 | TGCGCCAGCAGCCCAGGGCAAGGGCTTCAGCCCCAGCATTTT | CASSPGQGLQPQHF
TRBJ1-1 | NA | NA | 15 | TRBV6-5 | TGTGCCAGCAGTTACTCCTCACCCAGAGGCTCTGAAGCTTTCTTT | CASSYSSPRGSEAFF
TRBJ1-1 | NA | NA | 14 | TRBV6-5 | TGTGCCAGCAGTCGGATGGGACAGAACACTGAAGCTTTCTTT | CASSRMGQNTEAFF
TRBJ1-4 | NA | NA | 11 | TRBV2 | TGTGCCAGCAGATATAATGAAAAACTGTTTTTT | CASRYNEKLFF
TRBJ1-5 | NA | NA | 18 | TRBV19 | TGTGCCAGTAGTTCGGACAAGGAAGTCCTTTATAGCAATCAGCCCCAGCATTTT | CASSSDKEVLYSNQPQHF
TRBJ1-1 | NA | NA | 13 | TRBV27 | TGTGCCACCTCGTTCCTAGGGGGCACTGAAGCTTTCTTT | CATSFLGGTEAFF
TRBJ2-1 | NA | TRBD2 | 15 | TRBV10-1 | TGCGCCAGCAGCGACGGACTAGCGGGAGACAATGAGCAGTTCTTC | CASSDGLAGDNEQFF